This TCR beta chain was profiled in a study of cytomegalovirus exposure and HLA in healthy donors. General study results and limits: In an earlier analysis, most TCR beta V segments were productive about 90% or about 30% of the time. Cytomegalovirus association was assigned to about 150 TCR beta chains. An analysis that came later showed most CMV-associated TCR beta chains appearing HLA-restricted.

From germline, CDR1 is SGHDN and CDR2 FVKESK. V gave up 3 bases and J gave up 6 bases; unmatched junction bases: 12. This CDR3 has 18 residues. PCR was performed using 60 Vbeta and 13 Jbeta primers. Here immunoSEQ multiplex PCR was the method, and the copy in TCRdb shows in-frame clones only, minus some. The data show some 150,000 clones, around four fifths seen once. As concerns this clone: Its antigen is not known.

The study sampled nominally healthy donors, though unrecorded immune exposures were likely. The sample was PBMCs. This clonotype was obtained from a woman aged 35 to 49 in good health and CMV-seronegative. The genes are TRBV14 and TRBJ2-1, with 12 nucleotides matching TRBD2. CDR3 in amino acids: CASSQEIQLAGGPNEQFF. CDR3 DNA sequence: TGTGCCAGCAGCCAGGAGATTCAACTAGCGGGGGGTCCCAATGAGCAGTTCTTC.